Listed here is a single T cell receptor (beta chain). The sample is drawn from a study of blood T cell repertoires in COVID-19. The overall study: Some COVID-19 samples were acute and others convalescent; all came from the United States, Italy and Spain. Nucleic acid was either cDNA or gDNA, and it came from T cells, B-cell-depleted T cells, or PBMCs.

Trimming removed 6 bases at V and 4 bases at J, with 12 bases between. The CDR3 is 13 residues long. Seattle cases were enrolled at active infection and followed longitudinally. Profiled with immunoSEQ multiplex PCR; TCRdb holds only in-frame clones, not every one. The table includes roughly 400,000 clones, more than 70% detected once. This receptor was taken from a woman in her sixties or seventies with COVID-19, enrolled during active disease. The chain couples TRBV12-3 or TRBV12-4 to TRBJ1-1; D gene uncertain. Specimen: peripheral blood. This CDR3 reads CASRHSGGTEAFF. The DNA for the CDR3 is TGTGCCAGCAGACACTCGGGAGGCACTGAAGCTTTCTTT.